These 19 T cell receptor beta chains share one sample of origin, sequenced in a study of OX40 agonist ivuxolimab in advanced cancers. TCRdb keeps only in-frame clones here, not all; method: immunoSEQ multiplex PCR. The sample shows more than 70,000 clones, around 90% of them seen only once. Source: CD4+ or CD8+ T cells sorted from blood, taken in a trial of the OX40 agonist ivuxolimab. These receptor sequences come from an adult with an advanced solid tumor such as melanoma, head and neck, liver or kidney cancer.

This clone was found a few times. This chain joins TRBV10-3 and TRBJ2-1; no definite D call. The CDR3 contains 12 residues. Germline loops: CDR1 ENHRY, CDR2 SYGVKD. V gave up 8 bases and J gave up 5 bases, with 10 bases separating them. The CDR3 nucleotides read TGTGCCATCTCAGGACGAGACAATGAGCAGTTCTTC. Translation: CAISGRDNEQFF.

The chain employs TRBV29-1 and TRBJ2-2; D is unresolved. This CDR3 has 14 amino acids. Trimming cost V 2 bases and J 1 base, with 8 bases left between them. Germline values: CDR1 SQVTM, CDR2 ANQGSEA. The CDR3 loop is CSVESWENTGELFF. The CDR3, as DNA: TGCAGCGTTGAATCTTGGGAGAACACCGGGGAGCTGTTTTTT.

The chain has TRBV27 and TRBJ2-2; D gene ambiguous. Germline assignment: CDR1 MNHEY and CDR2 SMNVEV (reference sequence). Between the trimmed V and J ends, which lost 6 bases and 4 bases, there was a span of 9 bases. The CDR3 is 13 residues long. The CDR3 DNA sequence: TGTGCCAGCAGCCCCTCCGGCACCGGGGAGCTGTTTTTT. Translation gives CASSPSGTGELFF.

This rearrangement joins TRBV11-2 to TRBJ2-3, with 8 bases identical to TRBD1. Looked up from germline, CDR1 is SGHAT and CDR2 is FQNNGV. Trimming cost V 6 bases and J 3 bases; bases outside gene matches: 5. The CDR3 contains 14 residues. CDR3 DNA: TGTGCCAGCAGTCAGGGGGCGACTACAGATACGCAGTATTTT. Translation gives CASSQGATTDTQYF.

This clone turned up a few times. The J gene is TRBJ2-2, the V gene TRBV4-2; 15 bases are shared with TRBD2. From germline, CDR1 is LGHNA and CDR2 YNFKEQ. The CDR3 is 16 amino acids. Losses at the gene ends were 2 bases for V and 6 bases for J; bases not matched to a gene: 1. The CDR3 is CASSQWTSGRAGELFF. CDR3 DNA: TGTGCCAGCAGCCAATGGACTAGCGGGAGGGCCGGGGAGCTGTTTTTT.

This chain joins TRBV29-1 and TRBJ2-1; D not certain. V lost 0 bases and J lost 9, with 0 bases in between. CDR1 SQVTM and CDR2 ANQGSEA come from the germline V gene. The CDR3 spans 9 residues. The chain's CDR3 is CSVEDEQFF. The CDR3 DNA is TGCAGCGTTGAAGATGAGCAGTTCTTC.

J is TRBJ2-2 and V is TRBV19; D ambiguous. The CDR3 runs 14 residues. Trimming left V 3 bases short and J 1 base short, with 6 bases between. CDR1 and CDR2 from the germline V gene are LNHDA and SQIVND (reference sequence). In DNA form, the CDR3 reads TGTGCCAGTAGTATTGTCAAGAACACCGGGGAGCTGTTTTTT. Amino acids: CASSIVKNTGELFF.

This clone was detected once. This sequence joins TRBV14 and TRBJ2-5; no clear D. V dropped 0 bases and J dropped 1 base, with 12 bases sitting between them. The CDR3 consists of 16 residues. Looked up from germline, CDR1 is SGHDN and CDR2 is FVKESK. The CDR3 DNA reads as TGTGCCAGCAGCCAAGATAATCGCCAGCTCCAAGAGACCCAGTACTTC. Translating it yields CASSQDNRQLQETQYF. The full variable domain, with the rest looked up from reference TRBV14 and TRBJ2-5, is EAGVTQFPSHSVIEKGQTVTLRCDPISGHDNLYWYRRVMGKEIKFLLHFVKESKQDESGMPNNRFLAERTGGTYSTLKVQPAELEDSGVYFCASSQDNRQLQETQYFGPGTRLLVL.

CDR3 sequence (DNA): TGTGCCAGTAGACATGGGGCGAATACTAACTATGGCTACACCTTC. Its protein product is CASRHGANTNYGYTF. This chain links TRBV19 with TRBJ1-2, with D perhaps matching TRBD1 (5 bases). V was clipped by 6 bases and J by 0 bases, with 14 bases between them. The CDR3 consists of 15 residues. CDR1 is LNHDA, CDR2 SQIVND, per germline (reference sequence).

The CDR3: CASSVLMNTGELFF. The DNA for the CDR3 is TGTGCCAGCAGTGTCCTCATGAACACCGGGGAGCTGTTTTTT. This chain links TRBV6-4 with TRBJ2-2; D not certain. V lost 4 bases to trimming and J lost 1 base, with 7 bases between them. The length of the CDR3 is 14 residues. The germline V gene encodes CDR1 MRHNA and CDR2 SNTAGT.

This rearrangement joins TRBV11-2 to TRBJ2-1, with TRBD2 matching 12 bases. The germline CDR1 and CDR2 sequences are SGHAT and FQNNGV. The CDR3 consists of 14 residues. V trimming: 5 bases; J trimming: 9 bases; junction bases outside the gene matches: 5. The CDR3 loop reads CASSIQLAGGEQFF. The CDR3 bases are TGTGCCAGCAGCATCCAACTAGCGGGAGGTGAGCAGTTCTTC. The complete variable domain, with remaining parts taken from reference TRBV11-2 and TRBJ2-1, reads EAGVAQSPRYKIIEKRQSVAFWCNPISGHATLYWYQQILGQGPKLLIQFQNNGVVDDSQLPKDRFSAERLKGVDSTLKIQPAKLEDSAVYLCASSIQLAGGEQFFGPGTRLTVL.

This rearrangement joins TRBV28 to TRBJ1-1; no clear D. The V end lost 3 bases, the J end lost 5 bases, and 13 bases lay between the germline ends. The CDR3 totals 14 residues. CDR1 MDHEN and CDR2 SYDVKM come from the germline V gene. In DNA form, the CDR3 reads TGTGCCAGCAGTTTGGGGTGGCCCCGGACTGAAGCTTTCTTT. This gives the protein CASSLGWPRTEAFF.

The chain combines TRBV4-1 with TRBJ1-1, with a possible D match to TRBD1 (5 bases). The germline V and J ends were trimmed by 8 bases and 4 bases, with 14 bases remaining between them. The CDR3 contains 13 residues. Germline V gene sequence: CDR1 MGHRA, CDR2 YSYEKL. The CDR3 loop is CASARGVVTEAFF. The CDR3 DNA follows: TGCGCCAGCGCACGAGGGGTCGTCACTGAAGCTTTCTTT.

V and J are TRBV7-2 and TRBJ2-3; no definite D call. The CDR3 runs to 14 residues. V dropped 5 bases and J dropped 5 bases, with 14 bases sitting between them. Germline V gives CDR1 SGHTA, CDR2 FQGNSA. The CDR3: CASSPTSRVDTQYF. The CDR3 DNA reads as TGTGCCAGCAGCCCTACCTCTAGAGTAGATACGCAGTATTTT.

The J gene is TRBJ2-1, the V gene TRBV18; D might be TRBD2 (5 bases). Trimming took off 1 base at V and 5 bases at J, with 9 bases between the two ends. Germline V gene data show CDR1 as KGHSH and CDR2 as LQKENI. This CDR3 spans 14 amino acids. The CDR3 sequence: CASSPRVGDNEQFF. Here the CDR3 DNA reads TGTGCCAGCTCACCACGTGTCGGGGACAATGAGCAGTTCTTC.

The V call is TRBV19, the J call TRBJ1-5; 8 bases are shared with TRBD1. Per germline, CDR1 LNHDA and CDR2 SQIVND (reference sequence). The CDR3 covers 16 residues. With 0 bases clipped from V and 10 bases from J, the junction kept 11 bases outside the gene matches. The CDR3 is CASSIDWGQAISPQHF. The CDR3 DNA reads as TGTGCCAGTAGTATAGATTGGGGACAGGCCATATCTCCCCAGCATTTT.

This chain links TRBV7-9 with TRBJ2-7, with 8 bases matching TRBD1. The CDR3 has 18 amino acids. J gave up 5 bases and V 4 bases, and 19 bases lay outside the gene matches. Per the germline V gene, CDR1 is SEHNR and CDR2 is FQNEAQ (reference sequence). The CDR3 region has the DNA TGTGCCAGCAGCTCATCTTTCCTTGGACAGGGATTCCTCCACGAGCAGTACTTC. Its translation: CASSSSFLGQGFLHEQYF.

This chain's CDR3 is CASSAPLAGQETQYF. In DNA, the CDR3 is TGTGCCAGCAGTGCCCCCCTGGCGGGACAAGAGACCCAGTACTTC. The V gene is TRBV28, the J gene TRBJ2-5, with D tentatively TRBD2 (6 bases). CDR3 length equals 15 residues. V dropped 5 bases and J dropped 2 bases, with 15 bases sitting between them. Per germline, CDR1 MDHEN and CDR2 SYDVKM.

This chain joins TRBV28 and TRBJ2-1, with a possible D match to TRBD1 (5 bases). CDR3 length: 14 residues. Germline CDR1 and CDR2: MDHEN and SYDVKM. V was pared by 7 bases and J by 4 bases, with 14 bases between. The CDR3 region has the DNA TGTGCCAGCAAGGGGCAGGCATATTACAATGAGCAGTTCTTC. Protein: CASKGQAYYNEQFF. Drawing the rest from reference TRBV28 and TRBJ2-1, the complete variable domain is DVKVTQSSRYLVKRTGEKVFLECVQDMDHENMFWYRQDPGLGLRLIYFSYDVKMKEKGDIPEGYSVSREKKERFSLILESASTNQTSMYLCASKGQAYYNEQFFGPGTRLTVL.